The TCR beta chain under discussion was sequenced for a study of T cell repertoires in cytomegalovirus infection. This clonotype was counted many times. Each CDR3 protein gets one entry after TCRdb re-called the reads with MiXCR. The table includes under 600,000 distinct CDR3 sequences, 16% detected once. V shed 8 bases, J shed 6 bases, and the junction held 7 bases outside the gene matches. The germline CDR1 and CDR2 sequences are LNHDA and SQIVND (reference sequence). The CDR3 covers 15 residues. This clonotype originated in a human donor in good health (CMV status not recorded). Some clones in this sample may be carry-over from other donors' samples. The sample was CD8+ T cells from PBMCs. The chain is built from TRBV19 and TRBJ2-2, with 12 bases matching TRBD1. This CDR3 reads CASLRDRGLSGELFF. The CDR3 DNA follows: TGTGCCAGTCTCCGGGACAGGGGGCTGTCCGGGGAGCTGTTTTTT.